These 32 T cell receptor beta chains were all obtained from the same sample, sequenced in a study of immune evolution from preneoplasia to lung adenocarcinoma. Assay used: immunoSEQ multiplex PCR; TCRdb lists only in-frame clones, some missing. Here the sample spans around 4,100 clones, about nine tenths being singletons. Input material: FFPE minimally invasive lung adenocarcinoma tissue. The receptors were sampled from a donor of 70 years or more with lung adenocarcinoma.

The chain joins TRBV18 to TRBJ2-3, with 9 bases fitting TRBD2. There are 16 residues in the CDR3. Germline-derived CDR1 and CDR2 are KGHSH and LQKENI. V dropped 3 bases and J dropped 5; count of bases not matched to a gene: 9. The CDR3 spells CASSPRAGGPEDTQYF. The CDR3 region has the DNA TGTGCCAGCTCACCGCGGGCGGGAGGGCCGGAAGATACGCAGTATTTT.

The chain couples TRBV28 to TRBJ2-4; D possibly corresponds to TRBD1 (7 bases). The V gene's germline CDR1 is MDHEN and CDR2 SYDVKM. This CDR3 has 14 amino acids. V shed 3 bases and J shed 12 bases, with 18 bases lying between them. The CDR3 DNA follows: TGTGCCAGCAGTTTGGGGGGCGAGGGGGCCAATCAGTACTTC. Protein product: CASSLGGEGANQYF.

CDR3 DNA: TGCGCCAGCAGCTTGGGTTCGGGATTTTACAATGAGCAGTTCTTC. It translates to CASSLGSGFYNEQFF. J is TRBJ2-1 and V is TRBV5-1; D might be TRBD2 (5 bases). The CDR3 runs 15 residues. Trimming stripped 0 bases from V and 4 bases from J, with 11 bases between. Germline V CDR1 and CDR2: SGHRS, YFSETQ.

V gene TRBV5-1 combines with J gene TRBJ2-2; D unresolved. Trimming took 2 bases from V and 6 from J, leaving 11 bases between them. CDR3 length equals 14 residues. CDR1 is SGHRS and CDR2 is YFSETQ in the germline V gene. The CDR3 region has the DNA TGCGCCAGCAGCTTAGGGCAGACGCCCGGGGAGCTGTTTTTT. It is translated as CASSLGQTPGELFF.

This chain uses TRBV6-6 with TRBJ2-1, with D perhaps matching TRBD2 (5 bases). Trimming cost V 7 bases and J 4 bases, with 11 bases left between them. The CDR3 spans 13 residues. Germline values: CDR1 MNHNY, CDR2 SVGAGI (reference sequence). The CDR3 sequence: CASKGEGYNEQFF. CDR3 in DNA: TGTGCCAGCAAGGGTGAGGGTTACAATGAGCAGTTCTTC.

This sequence joins TRBV7-9 and TRBJ2-3, with D unclear. V lost 2 bases and J lost 11, with 23 bases in between. The CDR3 extends over 16 amino acids. From germline, CDR1 is SEHNR and CDR2 FQNEAQ (reference sequence). CDR3 sequence (DNA): TGTGCCAGCAGCTTAACAGCTACGGCTGCATTAGGTGGGCAGTATTTT. Protein product: CASSLTATAALGGQYF.

The chain employs TRBV4-1 and TRBJ2-4; D may be TRBD2 (5 bases). The CDR3 extends over 16 amino acids. Germline V gene sequence: CDR1 MGHRA, CDR2 YSYEKL. V lost 1 base to trimming and J lost 2 bases, with 12 bases between them. The CDR3, as DNA: TGCGCCAGCAGCCAAGCAGCGACGGGAACCAAAAACATTCAGTACTTC. It yields the protein CASSQAATGTKNIQYF.

The chain couples TRBV19 to TRBJ2-7, with TRBD1 matching over 7 bases. This CDR3 region has 16 residues. The V segment lost 5 bases and the J segment 2 bases; nucleotides outside the gene matches: 12. Germline loops: CDR1 LNHDA, CDR2 SQIVND (reference sequence). In DNA, the CDR3 is TGTGCCAGTAGTGACCTCCCCCGGGACAGCCCCTACGAGCAGTACTTC. Translated, it gives CASSDLPRDSPYEQYF.

This chain links TRBV7-8 with TRBJ1-2; D may be TRBD1 (5 bases). Trimming removed 5 bases from V and 7 bases from J, with 20 bases in between. The CDR3 totals 15 residues. Germline V gene data show CDR1 as SGHVS and CDR2 as FQNEAQ. The CDR3 here is CASSLWDGGGAGYTF. Here the CDR3 DNA reads TGTGCCAGCAGCCTATGGGACGGCGGAGGGGCTGGCTACACCTTC.

This chain joins TRBV11-2 and TRBJ2-1; TRBD2 is a possible D gene (5 bases). V lost 1 base to trimming and J lost 4 bases, with 11 bases between them. The CDR3 has 15 amino acids. Germline values: CDR1 SGHAT, CDR2 FQNNGV. CDR3 amino acids: CASSLAVSAYNEQFF. The CDR3 bases are TGTGCCAGCAGCTTAGCGGTTAGCGCTTACAATGAGCAGTTCTTC.

The chain recombines TRBV18 with TRBJ1-4; no definite D call. V dropped 3 bases and J dropped 4 bases, with 15 bases sitting between them. Germline CDR1 is KGHSH and CDR2 is LQKENI. The CDR3 covers 16 residues. CDR3 sequence: CASSPGVRGDNEKLFF. In nucleotides, the CDR3 is TGTGCCAGCTCACCCGGGGTCCGGGGAGATAATGAAAAACTGTTTTTT.

V gene TRBV7-2 combines with J gene TRBJ2-3; D gene unclear. The ends were cut back, 3 bases at V and 1 base at J, with 5 bases in the middle. This CDR3 is 13 amino acids long. In germline, CDR1 is SGHTA, CDR2 FQGNSA. The CDR3 DNA follows: TGTACCAGCAGCTTGCTGGGCACAGATACGCAGTATTTT. It yields the protein CTSSLLGTDTQYF. Variable domain in full (rest from reference TRBV7-2 and TRBJ2-3): GAGVSQSPSNKVTEKGKDVELRCDPISGHTALYWYRQSLGQGLEFLIYFQGNSAPDKSGLPSDRFSAERTGGSVSTLTIQRTQQEDSAVYLCTSSLLGTDTQYFGPGTRLTVL.

The chain employs TRBV7-9 and TRBJ1-4, with D possibly being TRBD1 (5 bases). The CDR3 loop spans 15 amino acids. Per germline, CDR1 SEHNR and CDR2 FQNEAQ (reference sequence). V was clipped by 6 bases and J by 0 bases, with 11 bases between them. The CDR3 nucleotides read TGTGCCAGCAGGACGGGGGACGCAACTAATGAAAAACTGTTTTTT. Its translation is CASRTGDATNEKLFF.

This clone was seen just once. V is TRBV28 and J is TRBJ2-2; D uncertain. Trimming shortened V by 3 bases and J by 4 bases, and 6 bases separated the two germline ends. Germline CDR1 MDHEN, CDR2 SYDVKM. The CDR3 has 13 residues. CDR3 region: CASSFATTGELFF. The CDR3 DNA sequence: TGTGCCAGCAGTTTTGCGACCACCGGGGAGCTGTTTTTT.

This chain connects TRBV6-4 to TRBJ2-7; TRBD2 agrees at 14 bases. J was trimmed by 4 bases and V by 5 bases; bases with no gene match: 7. This CDR3 contains 16 residues. Germline CDR1 and CDR2: MRHNA and SNTAGT. CDR3 coding DNA: TGTGCCAGCAGTCAAACCGGGACTAGCGGGAGTTACGAGCAGTACTTC. It codes for CASSQTGTSGSYEQYF.

V gene TRBV23-1 combines with J gene TRBJ2-7, with D perhaps matching TRBD1 or TRBD2 (5 bases each). TRBV23-1 is marked as an open reading frame, function uncertain. This CDR3 is 15 amino acids long. V was trimmed by 5 bases and J by 2 bases, leaving 16 bases between them. The CDR3 reads CASSGGQGEPYEQYF. The CDR3 nucleotides read TGCGCCAGCAGTGGGGGTCAGGGTGAGCCCTACGAGCAGTACTTC.

The gene calls are TRBV11-3 and TRBJ2-3; D is ambiguous. Trimming pared 5 bases from V and 5 bases from J, leaving 17 bases between. This CDR3 has 15 residues. Germline V gene data show CDR1 as SGHNT and CDR2 as YENEEA. DNA for the CDR3: TGTGCCAGCAGCCTTGACCGGAGTGAGATAGATACGCAGTATTTT. Its protein is CASSLDRSEIDTQYF.

The rearrangement joins TRBV7-9 to TRBJ1-4; 8 nucleotides line up with TRBD1. This CDR3 region has 16 residues. The V segment lost 0 bases and the J segment 5 bases; nucleotides outside the gene matches: 5. In germline, CDR1 is SEHNR, CDR2 FQNEAQ (reference sequence). CDR3 loop: CASSLARGRLNEKLFF. CDR3 DNA: TGTGCCAGCAGCTTAGCCAGGGGGCGATTAAATGAAAAACTGTTTTTT. The whole variable domain, filled in from reference TRBV7-9 and TRBJ1-4, reads DTGVSQNPRHKITKRGQNVTFRCDPISEHNRLYWYRQTLGQGPEFLTYFQNEAQLEKSRLLSDRFSAERPKGSFSTLEIQRTEQGDSAMYLCASSLARGRLNEKLFFGSGTQLSVL.

The chain is built from TRBV7-6 and TRBJ1-5, with D maybe TRBD1 (5 bases). Germline V gene sequence: CDR1 SGHVS, CDR2 FNYEAQ. The CDR3 covers 16 residues. With 2 bases removed from V and 0 bases from J, the gap between germline ends came to 11 bases. The CDR3 sequence is CASSLPTGGSNQPQHF. For the CDR3, the DNA is TGTGCCAGCAGCTTACCTACCGGGGGTAGCAATCAGCCCCAGCATTTT.

The J gene is TRBJ2-7, the V gene TRBV6-5; 8 bases align to TRBD2. The junction had 4 bases not matched to a gene; V was cut back by 6 bases and J by 3 bases. The germline V gene has CDR1 MNHEY and CDR2 SVGAGI. The CDR3 is made up of 13 amino acids. Here the CDR3 reads CASSRLAGYEQYF. The CDR3 nucleotides read TGTGCCAGCAGCCGTCTAGCGGGCTACGAGCAGTACTTC.

The rearrangement uses TRBV7-2 and TRBJ1-1; TRBD1 might be the D (5 bases). Germline-derived CDR1 and CDR2 are SGHTA and FQGNSA. Trimming removed 0 bases from V and 11 bases from J, with 19 bases in between. The CDR3 totals 15 residues. The CDR3 here is CASSLAPLTGTGAFF. CDR3 DNA sequence: TGTGCCAGCAGCTTAGCGCCCCTAACAGGAACTGGCGCTTTCTTT.

The chain recombines TRBV10-3 with TRBJ2-7, with TRBD2 identical over 7 bases. The CDR3 extends over 12 amino acids. Germline V gene data show CDR1 as ENHRY and CDR2 as SYGVKD. The V segment lost 8 bases and the J segment 6 bases; nucleotides outside the gene matches: 7. The chain's CDR3 is CAIGPGEGEQYF. The CDR3 DNA reads as TGTGCCATCGGCCCGGGGGAGGGCGAGCAGTACTTC.

This clone was detected only a few times. The chain carries TRBV4-2 and TRBJ2-3, with 7 bases matching TRBD2. Germline V gene data show CDR1 as LGHNA and CDR2 as YNFKEQ. With 4 bases clipped from V and 4 bases from J, the junction kept 8 bases outside the gene matches. The CDR3 has 15 residues. CDR3 nucleotide sequence: TGTGCCAGCAGCCCCTCAAGCGGGATGGCAGATACGCAGTATTTT. Its protein is CASSPSSGMADTQYF.

The rearrangement uses TRBV5-1 and TRBJ2-5; weak D call: TRBD2 (6 bases). The CDR3 runs to 15 residues. Germline CDR1 is SGHRS and CDR2 is YFSETQ. With 4 bases removed from V and 2 bases from J, the gap between germline ends came to 15 bases. CDR3 region: CASSEQTGTQETQYF. The CDR3 nucleotides are TGCGCCAGCAGCGAACAGACCGGGACTCAAGAGACCCAGTACTTC.

This clone showed up just once. This chain links TRBV10-3 with TRBJ1-5; D is ambiguous. Looked up from germline, CDR1 is ENHRY and CDR2 is SYGVKD. V was shortened by 6 bases and J by 3 bases, with 9 bases between the two germline ends. This CDR3 region has 13 residues. Here the CDR3 DNA reads TGTGCCATCAGGTCAGACCTCAATCAGCCCCAGCATTTT. It specifies CAIRSDLNQPQHF.

This clone was recorded once. The gene calls are TRBV6-1 and TRBJ2-7; D may be TRBD2 (6 bases). The CDR3 is made up of 11 amino acids. V lost 1 base, J lost 11 bases, and 9 bases lay in between. CDR1 is MNHNS and CDR2 is SASEGT in the germline V gene. CDR3 DNA: TGTGCCAGCAGTGAAGGGTGGGAGGAGTACTTC. Protein product: CASSEGWEEYF.

The table lists this clone with a few counts. The chain recombines TRBV23-1 with TRBJ2-7, with 7 positions matching TRBD1. Being an ORF, TRBV23-1 has a function that is uncertain. The CDR3 is 16 residues long. V lost 0 bases and J lost 1; bases outside the gene matches: 6. CDR3 region: CASSQSEAGGSYEQYF. DNA for the CDR3: TGCGCCAGCAGTCAATCAGAGGCAGGGGGTTCCTACGAGCAGTACTTC.

This chain connects TRBV10-3 to TRBJ2-7, with TRBD1 identical over 12 bases. Germline CDR1 reads ENHRY; CDR2 reads SYGVKD. The CDR3 consists of 16 residues. The ends lost 3 bases at V and 4 bases at J; junction bases unmatched: 7. The CDR3 nucleotides read TGTGCCATCAGTGAATTTGGGACAGGGGGCTCTTACGAGCAGTACTTC. It is translated as CAISEFGTGGSYEQYF.

The DNA of the CDR3 is TGTGCCAGCAGCGTAAATGGACTTAAATGGAACGAGCAGTACTTC. Its translation is CASSVNGLKWNEQYF. The chain has TRBV9 and TRBJ2-7; D may be TRBD2 (5 bases). Per germline, CDR1 SGDLS and CDR2 YYNGEE. Trimming removed 1 base at V and 5 bases at J, with 16 bases between. The CDR3 runs to 15 residues.

The V gene is TRBV16, the J gene TRBJ2-4; D unresolved. The CDR3 is 15 residues long. V gave up 1 base and J gave up 0 bases, with 7 bases separating them. Germline lookup yields CDR1 KGHSY and CDR2 FQNENV. The chain's CDR3 is CASSQFILAKNIQYF. CDR3 in DNA: TGTGCCAGCAGCCAATTTATACTAGCCAAAAACATTCAGTACTTC.

The chain is built from TRBV5-1 and TRBJ2-1; D is unresolved. V was pared by 0 bases and J by 9 bases, with 13 bases between. CDR3 length equals 14 residues. The germline V gene encodes CDR1 SGHRS and CDR2 YFSETQ. The DNA for the CDR3 is TGCGCCAGCAGCTTGGTACCCGGCAGGCCTGAGCAGTTCTTC. Its protein product is CASSLVPGRPEQFF. Full variable domain (missing parts from reference TRBV5-1 and TRBJ2-1): KAGVTQTPRYLIKTRGQQVTLSCSPISGHRSVSWYQQTPGQGLQFLFEYFSETQRNKGNFPGRFSGRQFSNSRSEMNVSTLELGDSALYLCASSLVPGRPEQFFGPGTRLTVL.

The chain uses TRBV30 and TRBJ2-5; TRBD2 matches at 8 bases. Trimming cost V 7 bases and J 1 base; bases outside gene matches: 5. Germline V gene data show CDR1 as GTSNPN and CDR2 as SVGIG (reference sequence). This CDR3 has 13 residues. The CDR3 DNA is TGTGCCTTGAGCGGGAGTATCCAAGAGACCCAGTACTTC. Residues: CALSGSIQETQYF.